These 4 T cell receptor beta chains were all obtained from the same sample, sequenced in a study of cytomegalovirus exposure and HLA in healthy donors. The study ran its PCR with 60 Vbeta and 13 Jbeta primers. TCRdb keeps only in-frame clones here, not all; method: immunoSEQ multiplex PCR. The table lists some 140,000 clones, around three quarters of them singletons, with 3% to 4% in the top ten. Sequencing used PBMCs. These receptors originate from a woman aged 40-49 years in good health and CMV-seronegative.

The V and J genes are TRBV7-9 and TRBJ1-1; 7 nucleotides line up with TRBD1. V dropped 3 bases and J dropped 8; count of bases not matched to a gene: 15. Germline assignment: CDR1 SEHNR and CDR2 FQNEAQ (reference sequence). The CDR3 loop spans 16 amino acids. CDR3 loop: CASSFFSGTAYWEAFF. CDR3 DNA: TGTGCCAGCAGCTTCTTCAGTGGGACAGCCTACTGGGAAGCTTTCTTT. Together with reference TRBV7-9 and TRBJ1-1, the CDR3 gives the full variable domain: DTGVSQNPRHKITKRGQNVTFRCDPISEHNRLYWYRQTLGQGPEFLTYFQNEAQLEKSRLLSDRFSAERPKGSFSTLEIQRTEQGDSAMYLCASSFFSGTAYWEAFFGQGTRLTVV.

The CDR3 protein is CASSSLSTEIAGNTIYF. CDR3 bases: TGCGCCAGCAGTTCACTATCGACAGAGATCGCTGGAAACACCATATATTTT. The chain employs TRBV5-1 and TRBJ1-3; maybe TRBD1 (5 bases). CDR1 and CDR2 from the germline V gene are SGHRS and YFSETQ. The ends were cut back, 5 bases at V and 2 bases at J, with 20 bases in the middle. The CDR3 sequence is 17 residues long.

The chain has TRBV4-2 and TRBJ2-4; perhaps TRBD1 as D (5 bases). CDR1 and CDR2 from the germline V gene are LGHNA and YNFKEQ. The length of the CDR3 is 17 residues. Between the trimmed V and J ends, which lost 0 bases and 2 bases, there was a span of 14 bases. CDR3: CASSQDWAVGPKNIQYF. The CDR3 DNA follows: TGTGCCAGCAGCCAAGACTGGGCAGTGGGGCCCAAAAACATTCAGTACTTC.

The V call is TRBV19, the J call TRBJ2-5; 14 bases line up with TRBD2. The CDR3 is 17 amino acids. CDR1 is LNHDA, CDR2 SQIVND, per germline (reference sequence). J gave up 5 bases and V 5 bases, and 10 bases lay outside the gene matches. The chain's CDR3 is CASSPFGTSGSIETQYF. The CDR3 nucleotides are TGTGCCAGTAGTCCATTCGGGACTAGCGGGAGTATTGAGACCCAGTACTTC.